A selection of T cell receptor beta chains follows, all from one sample in a study of blood T cell repertoires in COVID-19. This table comes from immunoSEQ multiplex PCR, and its TCRdb copy is limited to in-frame clones, with some not included. This table has about 110,000 clones, over 60% appearing once. The source material was peripheral blood. Receptor source: a man older than 75 with COVID-19, enrolled during active disease. Each CDR3 is given with its conserved first and last residue. The D gene is left open where the match is weak. Size is omitted from some rows. Given values are once, few, many or a class for expanded clones.

size	D	V	J	DNA	CDR3
few	.	TRBV28	TRBJ1-2	TGTGCCAGCAGTTTATCGGGGCAGGGGAGAGGCTATGGCTACACCTTC	CASSLSGQGRGYGYTF
.	.	TRBV19	TRBJ2-2	TGTGCCAGTAGTATAGGTAGCGCCACCGGGGAGCTGTTTTTT	CASSIGSATGELFF
.	TRBD2	TRBV23-1	TRBJ2-5	TGCGCCAGCAGTCAATCGGGTAGCGGGAAAGAAGAGACCCAGTACTTC	CASSQSGSGKEETQYF
.	.	TRBV10-3	TRBJ2-5	TGTGCCATCAGTGAGCGGGAGCAAGAGACCCAGTACTTC	CAISEREQETQYF
.	TRBD2	TRBV4-1	TRBJ2-1	TGCGCCAGCAGCCAACTAGCGGGAGGGGGCAATGAGCAGTTCTTC	CASSQLAGGGNEQFF
few	TRBD2	TRBV28	TRBJ2-2	TGTGCCAGCAGTCTTCCGCTAGCGGGAGCCGCGGAGCTGTTTTTT	CASSLPLAGAAELFF
.	.	TRBV15	TRBJ2-7	TGTGCCACCAGCACGGTCAGGGGCCAAGCCTACGAGCAGTACTTC	CATSTVRGQAYEQYF
.	TRBD1	TRBV27	TRBJ1-2	TGTGCCAGCAGTCCCCGACAGGGGTCCGGCTATGGCTACACCTTC	CASSPRQGSGYGYTF
few	.	TRBV30	TRBJ2-7	TGTGCCTGGAGTGTACTAGGGGAGCAGTACTTC	CAWSVLGEQYF
.	.	TRBV19	TRBJ1-2	TGTGCCAGTAGCAAAACCGGGGCTAACTATGGCTACACCTTC	CASSKTGANYGYTF
few	.	TRBV2	TRBJ1-2	TGTGCCAGCCGCGAGGACAGCCCTTTCCCTAACTATGGCTACACCTTC	CASREDSPFPNYGYTF
.	TRBD1	TRBV5-1	TRBJ2-7	TGCGCCAGCAGCTCAACCGGGACAGGGGGCGACGAGCAGTACTTC	CASSSTGTGGDEQYF
.	TRBD1	TRBV9	TRBJ1-5	TGTGCCAGCAGCGTAGGCGGACAGGTCAATCAGCCCCAGCATTTT	CASSVGGQVNQPQHF
.	.	TRBV3-1/TRBV3-2	TRBJ2-7	TGTGCCAGCAGCCAAGAAGACGGGGCGGCTAGCGCTCAGAGCTCCTACGAGCAGTACTTC	CASSQEDGAASAQSSYEQYF
.	TRBD1	TRBV28	TRBJ1-2	TGTGCCAGCAGTTTATTGGAAGGGACAGGGCGGGAAGGCTACACCTTC	CASSLLEGTGREGYTF
.	.	TRBV28	TRBJ1-1	TGTGCCAGCAGTTTAGGGGCCAGGGGAGATACTGAAGCTTTCTTT	CASSLGARGDTEAFF
few	.	TRBV14	TRBJ1-4	TGTGCCAGCAGCCAAGTCGGGGGAGGTGAAAAACTGTTTTTT	CASSQVGGGEKLFF
.	.	TRBV4-2	TRBJ2-7	TGTGCCAGCAGCAAGTTCCCCTCCGAGTCGACCAGGTACGAGCAGTACTTC	CASSKFPSESTRYEQYF
.	.	TRBV7-9	TRBJ2-7	TGTGCCAGCAGCTTAGAGTGGGGGCAGGGCTCTAACGAGCAGTACTTC	CASSLEWGQGSNEQYF
few	TRBD1	TRBV28	TRBJ2-2	TGTGCCAGCAGTTTACGGGACAGGGGTTTCGGGGAGCTGTTTTTT	CASSLRDRGFGELFF
.	TRBD2	TRBV10-3	TRBJ2-7	TGTGCCATCAGTCAGACTAGCGGGAGAACCTACGAGCAGTACTTC	CAISQTSGRTYEQYF
.	TRBD2	TRBV28	TRBJ2-5	TGTGCCAGCAGTTTTCTAGCGGGAGGGGGTAGGACCCAGTACTTC	CASSFLAGGGRTQYF
.	.	TRBV14	TRBJ1-6	TGTGCCAGCAGCCAAGATCAGGTCCTCAGTTCACCCCTCCACTTT	CASSQDQVLSSPLHF
few	.	TRBV19	TRBJ2-2	TGTGCCAGTAGTATCCAAAACTCTATCACCGGGGAGCTGTTTTTT	CASSIQNSITGELFF
.	TRBD1	TRBV5-1	TRBJ2-7	TGCGCCAGCAGCTCCACAGGGGGCGAATCTTACGAGCAGTACTTC	CASSSTGGESYEQYF
.	.	TRBV7-2	TRBJ2-6	TGTGCCAGCAGCGAACAGGGCTCTGGGGCCAACGTCCTGACTTTC	CASSEQGSGANVLTF
once	TRBD1	TRBV19	TRBJ1-5	TGTGCCAGTAGGAAGACAGGGGGCCATAGTCAGCCCCAGCATTTT	CASRKTGGHSQPQHF